The 18 T cell receptor beta chains listed next were all sequenced from one sample in a study of cytomegalovirus exposure and HLA in healthy donors. This PCR relied on a set of 60 Vbeta primers and 13 Jbeta primers. Sequencing was performed with immunoSEQ multiplex PCR; in TCRdb, only in-frame clones are kept and a portion is missing. This table has tens of thousands of clones, 70% appearing once. The sequencing input was PBMCs. These receptors were collected from a woman aged 45-65 years in good health and CMV-seropositive.

This clone was seen only a few times. The chain combines TRBV28 with TRBJ2-5; unclear D gene. Trimming pared 4 bases from V and 5 bases from J, leaving 11 bases between. The CDR3 has 13 residues. Looked up from germline, CDR1 is MDHEN and CDR2 is SYDVKM. For the CDR3, the DNA is TGTGCCAGCAGTTCCCCCTCCCTGGAGACCCAGTACTTC. Protein product: CASSSPSLETQYF.

The rearrangement links TRBV9 to TRBJ1-1; 11 nucleotides line up with TRBD1. Germline-derived CDR1 and CDR2 are SGDLS and YYNGEE. This CDR3 is 15 amino acids long. The V gene end was trimmed by 4 bases and the J gene end by 5 bases; junction bases not matched to a gene: 7. The DNA for the CDR3 is TGTGCCAGCAGCTTCGGGACAGGGGGTTGGACTGAAGCTTTCTTT. Translation gives CASSFGTGGWTEAFF.

The rearrangement joins TRBV10-1 to TRBJ1-6, with D unclear. V was clipped by 4 bases and J by 7 bases, with 11 bases between them. The CDR3 spans 14 residues. CDR1 and CDR2 (germline): WNHNN, SYGVQD (reference sequence). CDR3 protein: CASSVSSGNSPLHF. In DNA, the CDR3 is TGCGCCAGCAGTGTCAGCTCGGGAAATTCACCCCTCCACTTT.

The rearrangement joins TRBV5-6 to TRBJ1-5; TRBD1 aligns across 9 bases. Germline CDR1 and CDR2: SGHDT and YYEEEE. The junction had 6 bases not matched to a gene; V was cut back by 4 bases and J by 7 bases. This CDR3 spans 14 amino acids. DNA of the CDR3: TGTGCCAGCAGCAAACAGGGGGCCGGGCAGCCCCAGCATTTT. This encodes CASSKQGAGQPQHF.

The CDR3 protein is CASSLEAGGSTEAFF. CDR3 bases: TGCGCCAGCAGCTTGGAGGCAGGGGGTTCCACTGAAGCTTTCTTT. This rearrangement joins TRBV5-1 to TRBJ1-1, with TRBD1 matching over 7 bases. This CDR3 region has 15 residues. The V and J ends lost 0 bases and 4 bases, in that order; junction bases with no gene match: 6. Germline V CDR1 and CDR2: SGHRS, YFSETQ.

The chain links TRBV14 to TRBJ1-3, with 7 positions matching TRBD1. Germline values: CDR1 SGHDN, CDR2 FVKESK. This CDR3 spans 15 amino acids. Trimming took 3 bases from V and 2 from J; bases not matched to a gene: 4. This CDR3 is CASSHMTGTGNTIYF. In DNA, the CDR3 is TGTGCCAGCAGCCACATGACAGGGACTGGAAACACCATATATTTT.

The rearrangement uses TRBV5-8 and TRBJ2-7; 7 bases agree with TRBD2. The CDR3 covers 13 residues. With 1 base clipped from V and 7 bases from J, the junction kept 5 bases outside the gene matches. Germline assignment: CDR1 SGHTS and CDR2 YDEGEE. This CDR3 reads CASSLQWGGEQYF. Here the CDR3 DNA reads TGTGCCAGCAGCTTGCAGTGGGGGGGGGAGCAGTACTTC. Drawing the rest from reference TRBV5-8 and TRBJ2-7, the complete variable domain is EAGVTQSPTHLIKTRGQQATLRCSPISGHTSVYWYQQALGLGLQFLLWYDEGEERNRGNFPPRFSGRQFPNYSSELNVNALELEDSALYLCASSLQWGGEQYFGPGTRLTVT.

The chain is built from TRBV10-3 and TRBJ2-1; D remains unclear. The germline V gene has CDR1 ENHRY and CDR2 SYGVKD. V lost 9 bases and J 0 bases, leaving 18 bases between the germline ends. The CDR3 consists of 16 residues. The CDR3 region is CAISLGVASSYNEQFF. In DNA form, the CDR3 reads TGTGCCATTTCCCTAGGTGTGGCGAGCTCCTACAATGAGCAGTTCTTC.

In this sample, this clone turned up a few times. V gene TRBV29-1 combines with J gene TRBJ1-1, with 10 bases matching TRBD1. This CDR3 comprises 13 residues. Germline-derived CDR1 and CDR2 are SQVTM and ANQGSEA. The ends lost 5 bases at V and 6 bases at J; junction bases unmatched: 6. As DNA, the CDR3 is TGCAGCGTTCCGGGACAGGGGTTACCTGAAGCTTTCTTT. Its protein is CSVPGQGLPEAFF.

There are many counts of this clone. V is TRBV4-1 and J is TRBJ2-7, with 11 bases aligning to TRBD1. The CDR3 totals 16 residues. The germline V gene has CDR1 MGHRA and CDR2 YSYEKL. The V and J ends lost 0 bases and 6 bases, in that order; junction bases with no gene match: 7. The CDR3: CASSQDSDRGLSEQYF. CDR3 DNA: TGCGCCAGCAGCCAAGATTCGGACAGGGGGCTGAGCGAGCAGTACTTC.

The table lists this clone with a few counts. The chain links TRBV27 to TRBJ2-3; 9 nucleotides agree with TRBD1. CDR1 is MNHEY, CDR2 SMNVEV, per germline (reference sequence). This CDR3 is built from 14 residues. The trim removed 5 bases at V and 6 bases at J, leaving 6 bases unmatched. CDR3 nucleotides: TGTGCCAGCAGTACGGGGACAGGGAGTGATACGCAGTATTTT. Its protein is CASSTGTGSDTQYF.

The chain recombines TRBV5-1 with TRBJ1-1; D might be TRBD1 (5 bases). Germline V lookup: CDR1 SGHRS, CDR2 YFSETQ. V was cut by 2 bases and J by 7 bases, with 15 bases left in between. This CDR3 has 14 residues. In DNA, the CDR3 is TGCGCCAGCAGCTTAGATATTCAAGGGGTTGAAGCTTTCTTT. Its translation is CASSLDIQGVEAFF.

V is TRBV14 and J is TRBJ1-1; tentative D call: TRBD1 (6 bases). There are 14 residues in the CDR3. Germline V CDR1 and CDR2: SGHDN, FVKESK. V lost 4 bases and J lost 1, with 10 bases in between. The CDR3 here is CASSPSGQNTEAFF. The CDR3 bases are TGTGCCAGCAGCCCGTCGGGACAGAACACTGAAGCTTTCTTT.

This clone has a handful of counts. CDR3 bases: TGTGCCAGCAGCTTAGGTACGGGGAAAACTGAAGCTTTCTTT. Translating it yields CASSLGTGKTEAFF. V is TRBV11-3 and J is TRBJ1-1; D is ambiguous. Germline CDR1 is SGHNT and CDR2 is YENEEA. This CDR3 has 14 residues. The ends were cut back, 1 base at V and 5 bases at J, with 11 bases in the middle.

V gene TRBV19 combines with J gene TRBJ2-1, with a weak D call TRBD1 (5 bases). Germline CDR1 and CDR2: LNHDA and SQIVND (reference sequence). V lost 3 bases and J lost 4, with 7 bases in between. The CDR3 is 13 residues long. In DNA, the CDR3 is TGTGCCAGTAGTATCGACAGATACAATGAGCAGTTCTTC. Translating gives CASSIDRYNEQFF. The whole variable domain, filled in from reference TRBV19 and TRBJ2-1, reads DGGITQSPKYLFRKEGQNVTLSCEQNLNHDAMYWYRQDPGQGLRLIYYSQIVNDFQKGDIAEGYSVSREKKESFPLTVTSAQKNPTAFYLCASSIDRYNEQFFGPGTRLTVL.

This chain joins TRBV6-1 and TRBJ2-4, with 8 bases lining up with TRBD1. The CDR3 has 14 residues. The germline gives CDR1 MNHNS, CDR2 SASEGT. J lost 4 bases, V lost 1 base, and 0 bases had no gene match. CDR3 in amino acids: CASSEGTGKNIQYF. The CDR3 DNA reads as TGTGCCAGCAGTGAAGGGACAGGGAAAAACATTCAGTACTTC.

CDR3 sequence (DNA): TGCGCCAGCAGTGAGGGCAGGGAGGACACTGAAGCTTTCTTT. Translated: CASSEGREDTEAFF. J is TRBJ1-1 and V is TRBV10-1; TRBD1 is a possible D gene (5 bases). In germline, CDR1 is WNHNN, CDR2 SYGVQD (reference sequence). The CDR3 spans 14 residues. The V end lost 2 bases, the J end lost 3 bases, and 10 bases lay between the germline ends.

The chain couples TRBV28 to TRBJ1-1; TRBD1 matches at 8 bases. J gave up 8 bases and V 6 bases, and 5 bases lay outside the gene matches. This CDR3 spans 12 amino acids. CDR1 and CDR2 from the germline V gene are MDHEN and SYDVKM. The DNA of the CDR3 is TGTGCCAGCAGCCTGGACAGGGAGGAAGCTTTCTTT. Translating it yields CASSLDREEAFF.